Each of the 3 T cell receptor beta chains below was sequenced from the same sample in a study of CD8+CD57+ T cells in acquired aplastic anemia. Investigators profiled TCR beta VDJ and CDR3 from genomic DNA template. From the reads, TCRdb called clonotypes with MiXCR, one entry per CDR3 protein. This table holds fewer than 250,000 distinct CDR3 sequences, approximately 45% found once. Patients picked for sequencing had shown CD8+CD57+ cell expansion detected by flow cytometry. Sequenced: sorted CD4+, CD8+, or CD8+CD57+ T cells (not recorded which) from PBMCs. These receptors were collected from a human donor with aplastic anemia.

The DNA of the CDR3 is TGCAGTGCTAGAGATCGAGGGGGGAGGGCTAGCACAGATACGCAGTATTTT. Translated, it gives CSARDRGGRASTDTQYF. The rearrangement uses TRBV20-1 and TRBJ2-3; TRBD2 might be the D (7 bases). The V gene lost 0 bases and the J gene lost 0 bases, with 16 bases spanning the gap. Germline CDR1 and CDR2: DFQATT and SNEGSKA (reference sequence). The CDR3 runs to 17 residues.

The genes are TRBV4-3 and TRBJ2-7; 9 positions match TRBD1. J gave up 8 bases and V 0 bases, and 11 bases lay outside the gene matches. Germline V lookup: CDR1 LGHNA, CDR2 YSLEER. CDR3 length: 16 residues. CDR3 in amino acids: CASSQDLAGTGYQQYF. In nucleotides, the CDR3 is TGCGCCAGCAGCCAAGATCTTGCCGGGACAGGGTACCAGCAGTACTTC.

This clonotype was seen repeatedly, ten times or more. The CDR3, as DNA: TGTGCTAGTGGTTTGGCCGAACGGGCCAGTGAAGCTTTCTTT. Translating it yields CASGLAERASEAFF. The chain links TRBV12-5 to TRBJ1-1; D ambiguous. The germline CDR1 and CDR2 sequences are LGHNT and FRNRAP. The CDR3 has 14 amino acids. The germline V and J ends were trimmed by 1 base and 7 bases, with 13 bases remaining between them.